This T cell receptor (beta chain) was captured by sequencing in a study of CD4 and CD8 cells across lung adenocarcinoma regions. V lost 3 bases to trimming and J lost 4 bases, with 6 bases between them. Per the germline V gene, CDR1 is MDHEN and CDR2 is SYDVKM. The CDR3 extends over 12 amino acids. Localized lung adenocarcinoma, a non-small cell lung cancer, affected the donors. TCRdb independently ran MiXCR on the PCR reads; one entry per CDR3 protein. The sample has tens of thousands of distinct CDR3 sequences; 45% to 60% are singletons. V is TRBV28 and J is TRBJ1-2; D gene ambiguous. This receptor was obtained from a male donor with lung adenocarcinoma. The CD4 and CD8 labels of this study may be unreliable. The sequenced sample consisted of CD4+ T cells from the center of a lung tumor. As DNA, the CDR3 is TGTGCCAGCAGTTTCAATACCTATGGCTACACCTTC. It translates to CASSFNTYGYTF.